The 6 T cell receptor beta chains given below trace back to one sample, sequenced in a study of PD-1 blockade in classical Hodgkin lymphoma. TCRdb's table, derived via immunoSEQ multiplex PCR, lists solely in-frame clones and lacks some. The sample holds some 90,000 clones; around 80% are singletons and the top ten take about 9%. Noted time point: cycle 4 day 1 (C4D1), after around six weeks of nivolumab. All the patients suffered relapse after autologous stem cell transplantation, and brentuximab vedotin exposure differed. The sequencing used peripheral blood mononuclear cells (PBMCs), collected before the fourth cycle of nivolumab. The receptors stem from a human donor with classical Hodgkin lymphoma.

The J gene is TRBJ2-3, the V gene TRBV13; D is possibly TRBD2 (5 bases). The CDR3 contains 14 residues. V lost 4 bases, J lost 6 bases, and 14 bases lay in between. Looked up from germline, CDR1 is PRHDT and CDR2 is FYEKMQ (reference sequence). This CDR3 is CASSSNSRGDTQYF. The CDR3 nucleotides read TGTGCCAGCAGCTCCAATTCTAGAGGGGATACGCAGTATTTT.

The chain couples TRBV6-6 to TRBJ2-7; D may match TRBD1 or TRBD2 (7 bases each). V lost 7 bases and J lost 7, with 14 bases in between. Germline assignment: CDR1 MNHNY and CDR2 SVGAGI (reference sequence). The CDR3 runs to 12 residues. The CDR3 nucleotides are TGTGCCAGCACCTACAGGGGAGGGGAGCAGTACTTC. Amino acids: CASTYRGGEQYF.

V and J are TRBV5-5 and TRBJ1-1; D call uncertain. The V end was cut by 3 bases, the J end by 1 base, with 13 bases between. CDR1 and CDR2 from the germline V gene are SGHKS and YYEKEE (reference sequence). The CDR3 is 15 amino acids. The CDR3 sequence is CASSSDRWGNTEAFF. The CDR3 DNA follows: TGTGCCAGCAGCTCCGATCGTTGGGGGAACACTGAAGCTTTCTTT.

This CDR3 is CASSEATNEKLFF. CDR3 DNA sequence: TGTGCCAGCTCTGAGGCAACTAATGAAAAACTGTTTTTT. V and J are TRBV27 and TRBJ1-4; D gene uncertain. Per the germline V gene, CDR1 is MNHEY and CDR2 is SMNVEV (reference sequence). V was shortened by 8 bases and J by 0 bases, with 7 bases between the two germline ends. The CDR3 runs to 13 residues.

There are a few counts of this clone. The rearrangement uses TRBV19 and TRBJ1-1, with TRBD1 matching over 7 bases. J lost 2 bases, V lost 5 bases, and 5 bases had no gene match. This CDR3 is built from 14 residues. In germline, CDR1 is LNHDA, CDR2 SQIVND (reference sequence). CDR3 sequence reads: CASSWTGFNTEAFF. The CDR3 DNA is TGTGCCAGTAGTTGGACAGGCTTTAACACTGAAGCTTTCTTT. Full variable domain (rest looked up from reference TRBV19 and TRBJ1-1): DGGITQSPKYLFRKEGQNVTLSCEQNLNHDAMYWYRQDPGQGLRLIYYSQIVNDFQKGDIAEGYSVSREKKESFPLTVTSAQKNPTAFYLCASSWTGFNTEAFFGQGTRLTVV.

The chain is built from TRBV6-6 and TRBJ2-4; tentative D call: TRBD2 (6 bases). The ends were cut back, 6 bases at V and 8 bases at J, with 20 bases in the middle. The CDR3 extends over 15 amino acids. The germline CDR1 and CDR2 sequences are MNHNY and SVGAGI (reference sequence). The CDR3 bases are TGTGCCAGCAGGCCTGCGGGGCGGGCCCGGGACATTCAGTACTTC. It specifies CASRPAGRARDIQYF.